This passage covers 4 T cell receptor beta chains from one sample sequenced in a study of cytomegalovirus exposure and HLA in healthy donors. Primers included in the PCR were 60 Vbeta and 13 Jbeta primers. Using immunoSEQ multiplex PCR, the repertoire was profiled, and TCRdb retains in-frame clones only, with some absent. The table includes 150,000 to 200,000 clones, roughly 71% detected once. Sequenced input: PBMCs. The receptors shown here come from a girl aged 10-17 years in good health and CMV-seronegative.

The rearrangement joins TRBV6-1 to TRBJ1-5; tentative D call: TRBD1 (6 bases). Germline V lookup: CDR1 MNHNS, CDR2 SASEGT. The V and J ends lost 6 bases and 9 bases respectively, with 12 bases between them. The CDR3 extends over 12 amino acids. The CDR3 loop is CASSPTQGPQHF. CDR3 bases: TGTGCCAGCAGCCCAACACAGGGGCCCCAGCATTTT.

The rearrangement links TRBV7-2 to TRBJ1-1, with a weak D call TRBD1 (5 bases). The V end was cut by 1 base, the J end by 0 bases, with 6 bases between. CDR3 length: 14 amino acids. The germline V gene encodes CDR1 SGHTA and CDR2 FQGNSA. The CDR3: CASSLGTLNTEAFF. The CDR3 nucleotides are TGTGCCAGCAGCTTAGGGACATTGAACACTGAAGCTTTCTTT.

CDR3 coding DNA: TGTGCCATCAGTGAGGCAGAGGACGAGCAGTACTTC. Translating it yields CAISEAEDEQYF. The chain uses TRBV10-3 and TRBJ2-7; no clear D gene. Trimming left V 2 bases short and J 5 bases short, with 7 bases between. CDR1 is ENHRY and CDR2 is SYGVKD in the germline V gene. The CDR3 has 12 residues.

This clone was detected once. The chain combines TRBV10-3 with TRBJ1-3; TRBD1 matches 7 bases. The germline V gene has CDR1 ENHRY and CDR2 SYGVKD. V lost 8 bases and J lost 2; bases outside the gene matches: 9. The length of the CDR3 is 15 residues. The CDR3 nucleotides are TGTGCCATCCTTAATGAGGGGGCGGCTGGAAACACCATATATTTT. It codes for CAILNEGAAGNTIYF.